These 13 T cell receptor beta chains share one sample of origin, sequenced in a study of response to subunit inactivated influenza vaccine. TCRdb fed the RT-PCR reads into MiXCR, producing one record per CDR3 protein. The sample lists 700,000 to 800,000 distinct CDR3 sequences, approximately 17% occurring once. This specimen was PBMCs from blood, taken 4 to 6 days after vaccination. Source of these receptors: a man aged 50-60 years who received an inactivated influenza vaccine.

This clonotype was counted only a few times. The rearrangement uses TRBV14 and TRBJ2-1; TRBD2 matches 7 bases. Germline-derived CDR1 and CDR2 are SGHDN and FVKESK. V shed 11 bases and J 5 bases; nucleotides not matched to a gene: 9. The CDR3 runs 13 residues. The CDR3 protein is CADYSGWDNEQFF. The CDR3 region has the DNA TGTGCCGATTATAGCGGGTGGGACAATGAGCAGTTCTTC.

The chain uses TRBV6-1 and TRBJ2-7, with a possible D match to TRBD1 (6 bases). Germline V gives CDR1 MNHNS, CDR2 SASEGT. Trimming took off 3 bases at V and 6 bases at J, with 15 bases between the two ends. The CDR3 runs to 14 residues. The CDR3 region has the DNA TGTGCCAGCAGTGAGATAAGTAGCAGGGGCGAGCAGTACTTC. Its protein product is CASSEISSRGEQYF.

The V gene is TRBV15, the J gene TRBJ2-7; unclear D gene. V was clipped by 8 bases and J by 10 bases, with 9 bases between them. Germline V gene lookup returns CDR1 LNHNV and CDR2 YYDKDF (reference sequence). The CDR3 length is 9 residues. CDR3 region: CATLSYQYF. As DNA, the CDR3 is TGTGCCACCTTGTCCTATCAGTACTTC. Full variable domain (remainder filled in from reference TRBV15 and TRBJ2-7): DAMVIQNPRYQVTQFGKPVTLSCSQTLNHNVMYWYQQKSSQAPKLLFHYYDKDFNNEADTPDNFQSRRPNTSFCFLDIRSPGLGDTAMYLCATLSYQYFGPGTRLTVT.

The J gene is TRBJ2-2, the V gene TRBV15, with D possibly being TRBD2 (7 bases). The CDR3 sequence is 16 residues long. Germline-derived CDR1 and CDR2 are LNHNV and YYDKDF (reference sequence). Trimming pared 0 bases from V and 2 bases from J, leaving 10 bases between. The CDR3 sequence is CATSREGGVNTGELFF. CDR3 in DNA: TGTGCCACCAGCAGAGAAGGGGGGGTCAACACCGGGGAGCTGTTTTTT. The full variable domain, completed using reference TRBV15 and TRBJ2-2, is DAMVIQNPRYQVTQFGKPVTLSCSQTLNHNVMYWYQQKSSQAPKLLFHYYDKDFNNEADTPDNFQSRRPNTSFCFLDIRSPGLGDTAMYLCATSREGGVNTGELFFGEGSRLTVL.

This clonotype came up a few times. The chain joins TRBV7-2 to TRBJ2-5; D gene unclear. The CDR3 totals 13 residues. Between the trimmed V and J ends, which lost 7 bases and 4 bases, there was a span of 13 bases. Germline lookup yields CDR1 SGHTA and CDR2 FQGNSA. In DNA form, the CDR3 reads TGTGCCAGCAAGCACAGCAGTGCAGAGACCCAGTACTTC. Protein product: CASKHSSAETQYF. The full variable domain, its missing parts supplied by reference TRBV7-2 and TRBJ2-5, is GAGVSQSPSNKVTEKGKDVELRCDPISGHTALYWYRQSLGQGLEFLIYFQGNSAPDKSGLPSDRFSAERTGGSVSTLTIQRTQQEDSAVYLCASKHSSAETQYFGPGTRLLVL.

DNA of the CDR3: TGCGCCAGCAGTCGCGATGTCCGCCGCTCTGGAAACACCATATATTTT. Translation: CASSRDVRRSGNTIYF. The chain combines TRBV4-3 with TRBJ1-3; D uncertain. Germline V gives CDR1 LGHNA, CDR2 YSLEER. The ends were cut back, 6 bases at V and 0 bases at J, with 15 bases in the middle. This CDR3 comprises 16 residues.

The V and J genes are TRBV15 and TRBJ2-3; D gene unclear. The germline V gene has CDR1 LNHNV and CDR2 YYDKDF (reference sequence). The length of the CDR3 is 14 residues. V lost 5 bases, J lost 6 bases, and 15 bases lay in between. The DNA of the CDR3 is TGTGCCACCAGCGGTGGAAACCCCAGGGATACGCAGTATTTT. It codes for CATSGGNPRDTQYF.

The chain joins TRBV12-3 or TRBV12-4 to TRBJ2-1; TRBD1 might be the D (5 bases). This CDR3 comprises 13 residues. V lost 3 bases and J 6 bases, leaving 9 bases between the germline ends. The CDR3 bases are TGTGCCAGCAGTTTTGGGGCCTCCAATGAGCAGTTCTTC. As protein: CASSFGASNEQFF.

The V gene is TRBV6-5, the J gene TRBJ2-7, with TRBD2 matching over 10 bases. The CDR3 spans 16 residues. The V segment lost 0 bases and the J segment 9 bases; nucleotides outside the gene matches: 11. Germline CDR1 reads MNHEY; CDR2 reads SVGAGI. CDR3 residues: CASSYSRLAGLEGQYF. The CDR3 DNA follows: TGTGCCAGCAGTTACTCGAGACTAGCGGGCCTTGAGGGGCAGTACTTC.

A few counts support this clonotype. The V and J genes are TRBV6-5 and TRBJ1-2; 8 positions agree with TRBD1. This CDR3 spans 15 amino acids. J gave up 6 bases and V 2 bases, and 8 bases lay outside the gene matches. In germline, CDR1 is MNHEY, CDR2 SVGAGI. The chain's CDR3 is CASSYQNGQGNGYTF. The CDR3 DNA reads TGTGCCAGCAGTTACCAAAATGGACAGGGAAATGGCTACACCTTC.

The gene calls are TRBV19 and TRBJ2-3; the D gene could be TRBD1 or TRBD2 (5 bases each). The CDR3 totals 16 residues. V lost 4 bases to trimming and J lost 5 bases, with 19 bases between them. Germline CDR1 LNHDA, CDR2 SQIVND (reference sequence). CDR3 region: CASSTRAAGRVDTQYF. In DNA, the CDR3 is TGTGCCAGTAGTACCCGAGCGGCAGGGCGGGTAGATACGCAGTATTTT.

In its sample, this clonotype was seen many times. The chain recombines TRBV12-3 or TRBV12-4 with TRBJ1-1; no definite D call. The length of the CDR3 is 12 residues. Trimming took 3 bases from V and 7 from J, leaving 9 bases between them. The CDR3 loop reads CASSFPGSEAFF. CDR3 nucleotides: TGTGCCAGCAGTTTTCCTGGGAGTGAAGCTTTCTTT.

This clonotype was seen more than once but under ten times. The gene calls are TRBV7-9 and TRBJ1-3, with no clear D. This CDR3 contains 14 residues. V dropped 3 bases and J dropped 2 bases, with 8 bases sitting between them. Germline CDR1 is SEHNR and CDR2 is FQNEAQ (reference sequence). The CDR3 region is CASSFSVAGNTIYF. The CDR3, as DNA: TGTGCCAGCAGCTTTTCTGTCGCTGGAAACACCATATATTTT.